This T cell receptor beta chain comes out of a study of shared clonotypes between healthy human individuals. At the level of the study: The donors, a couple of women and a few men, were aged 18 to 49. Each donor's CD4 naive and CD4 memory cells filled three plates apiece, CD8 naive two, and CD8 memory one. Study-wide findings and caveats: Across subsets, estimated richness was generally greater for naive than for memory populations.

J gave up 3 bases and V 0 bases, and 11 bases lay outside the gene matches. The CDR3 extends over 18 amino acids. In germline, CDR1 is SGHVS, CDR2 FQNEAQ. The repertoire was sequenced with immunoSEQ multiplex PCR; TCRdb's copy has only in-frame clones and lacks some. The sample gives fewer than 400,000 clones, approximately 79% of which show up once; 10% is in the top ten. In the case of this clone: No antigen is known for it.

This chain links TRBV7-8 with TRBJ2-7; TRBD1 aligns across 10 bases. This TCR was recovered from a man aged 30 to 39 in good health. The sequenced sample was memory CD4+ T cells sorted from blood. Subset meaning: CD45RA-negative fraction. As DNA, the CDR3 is TGTGCCAGCAGCTTAGCCCCCCCCGGACAGGGGGGCCGCTACGAGCAGTACTTC. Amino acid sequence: CASSLAPPGQGGRYEQYF.